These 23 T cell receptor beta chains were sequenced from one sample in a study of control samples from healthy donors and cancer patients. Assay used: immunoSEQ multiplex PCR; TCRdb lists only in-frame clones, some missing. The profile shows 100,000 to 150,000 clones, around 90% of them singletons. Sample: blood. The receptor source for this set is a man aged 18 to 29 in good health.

CDR3 in amino acids: CASSPTDNQPQHF. The CDR3 DNA sequence: TGTGCCAGCAGCCCCACAGACAATCAGCCCCAGCATTTT. This rearrangement joins TRBV7-9 to TRBJ1-5; unclear D gene. CDR1 is SEHNR, CDR2 FQNEAQ, per germline (reference sequence). The CDR3 is 13 amino acids. The V gene lost 5 bases and the J gene lost 3 bases, with 8 bases spanning the gap.

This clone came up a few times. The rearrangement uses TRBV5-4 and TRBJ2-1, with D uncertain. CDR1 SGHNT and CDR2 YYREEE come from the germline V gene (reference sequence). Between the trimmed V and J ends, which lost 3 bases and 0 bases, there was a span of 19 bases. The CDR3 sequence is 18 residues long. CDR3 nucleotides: TGTGCCAGCAGCTACTCGGCTAGTTTAATACGCTCCTACAATGAGCAGTTCTTC. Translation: CASSYSASLIRSYNEQFF.

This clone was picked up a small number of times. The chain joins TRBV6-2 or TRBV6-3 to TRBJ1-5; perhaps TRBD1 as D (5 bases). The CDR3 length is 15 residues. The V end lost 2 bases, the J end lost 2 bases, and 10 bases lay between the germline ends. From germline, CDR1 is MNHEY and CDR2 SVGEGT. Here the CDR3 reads CASSYGAQGNQPQHF. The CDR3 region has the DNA TGTGCCAGCAGTTACGGGGCACAGGGCAATCAGCCCCAGCATTTT.

In DNA, the CDR3 is TGTGCCAGCAGCCACGGACAGGTGAGCTCCTACGAGCAGTACTTC. It specifies CASSHGQVSSYEQYF. V and J are TRBV5-5 and TRBJ2-7; 7 bases match TRBD1. Germline V gene data show CDR1 as SGHKS and CDR2 as YYEKEE (reference sequence). The trim removed 4 bases at V and 0 bases at J, leaving 7 bases unmatched. This CDR3 is built from 15 residues.

CDR3 nucleotide sequence: TGTGCCAGCAGTGAACGGTCTAGCGGGAGTTACGAGCAGTACGTC. It codes for CASSERSSGSYEQYV. The chain links TRBV2 to TRBJ2-7; the match to TRBD2 covers 10 bases. V dropped 2 bases and J dropped 4; count of bases not matched to a gene: 5. This CDR3 has 15 amino acids. Looked up from germline, CDR1 is SNHLY and CDR2 is FYNNEI.

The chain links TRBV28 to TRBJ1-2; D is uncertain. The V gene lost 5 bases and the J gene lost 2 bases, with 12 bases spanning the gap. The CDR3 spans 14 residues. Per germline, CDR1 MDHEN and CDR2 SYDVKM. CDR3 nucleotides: TGTGCCAGCAGTCCACACGACGTAAACTATGGCTACACCTTC. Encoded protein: CASSPHDVNYGYTF.

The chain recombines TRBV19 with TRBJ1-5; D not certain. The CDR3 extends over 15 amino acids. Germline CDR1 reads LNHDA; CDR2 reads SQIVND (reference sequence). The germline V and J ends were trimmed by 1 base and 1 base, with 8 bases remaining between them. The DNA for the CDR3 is TGTGCCAGTAGTATAGCCACGTTCAGCAATCAGCCCCAGCATTTT. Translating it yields CASSIATFSNQPQHF.

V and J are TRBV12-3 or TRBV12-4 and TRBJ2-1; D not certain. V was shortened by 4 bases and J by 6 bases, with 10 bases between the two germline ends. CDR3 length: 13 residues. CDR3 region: CASSWERINEQFF. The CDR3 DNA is TGTGCCAGCAGTTGGGAACGGATCAATGAGCAGTTCTTC.

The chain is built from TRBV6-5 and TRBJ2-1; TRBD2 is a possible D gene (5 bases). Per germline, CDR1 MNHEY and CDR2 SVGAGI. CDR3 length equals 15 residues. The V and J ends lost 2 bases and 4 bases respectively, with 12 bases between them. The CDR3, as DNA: TGTGCCAGCAGTTACACGGGAAATCCGTACAATGAGCAGTTCTTC. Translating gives CASSYTGNPYNEQFF.

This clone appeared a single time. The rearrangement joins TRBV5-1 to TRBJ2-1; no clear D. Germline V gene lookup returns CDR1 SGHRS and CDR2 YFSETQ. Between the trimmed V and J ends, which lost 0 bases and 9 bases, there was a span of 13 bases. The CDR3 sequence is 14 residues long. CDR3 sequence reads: CASSLDLKGSEQFF. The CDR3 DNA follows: TGCGCCAGCAGCTTGGACCTAAAGGGCAGTGAGCAGTTCTTC.

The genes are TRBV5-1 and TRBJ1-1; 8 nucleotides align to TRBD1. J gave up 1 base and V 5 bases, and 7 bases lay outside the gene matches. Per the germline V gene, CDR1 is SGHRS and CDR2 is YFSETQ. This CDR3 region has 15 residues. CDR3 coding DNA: TGCGCCAGCAGGCAGGGGGCTGGGGAGAACACTGAAGCTTTCTTT. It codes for CASRQGAGENTEAFF.

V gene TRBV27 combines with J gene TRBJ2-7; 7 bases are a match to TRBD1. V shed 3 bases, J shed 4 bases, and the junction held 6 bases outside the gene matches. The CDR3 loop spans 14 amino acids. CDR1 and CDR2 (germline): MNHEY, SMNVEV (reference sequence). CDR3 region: CASSFSGDRYEQYF. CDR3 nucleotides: TGTGCCAGCAGTTTCTCCGGGGACAGATACGAGCAGTACTTC.

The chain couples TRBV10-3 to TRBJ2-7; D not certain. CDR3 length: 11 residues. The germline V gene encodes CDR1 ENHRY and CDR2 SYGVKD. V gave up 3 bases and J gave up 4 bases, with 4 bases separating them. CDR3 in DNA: TGTGCCATCAGTGAAGGTTACGAGCAGTACGTC. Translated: CAISEGYEQYV.

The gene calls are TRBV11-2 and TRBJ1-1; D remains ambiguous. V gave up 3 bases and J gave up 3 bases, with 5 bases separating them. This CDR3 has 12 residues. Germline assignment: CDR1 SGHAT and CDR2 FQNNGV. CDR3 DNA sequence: TGTGCCAGCAGCTTCGCTCACACTGAAGCTTTCTTT. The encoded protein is CASSFAHTEAFF.

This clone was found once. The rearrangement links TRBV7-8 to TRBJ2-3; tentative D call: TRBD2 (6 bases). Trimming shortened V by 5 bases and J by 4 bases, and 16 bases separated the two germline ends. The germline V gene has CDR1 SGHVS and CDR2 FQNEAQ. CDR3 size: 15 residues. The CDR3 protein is CASSRSGWRADTQYF. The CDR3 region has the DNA TGTGCCAGCAGCCGGAGTGGGTGGAGGGCAGATACGCAGTATTTT.

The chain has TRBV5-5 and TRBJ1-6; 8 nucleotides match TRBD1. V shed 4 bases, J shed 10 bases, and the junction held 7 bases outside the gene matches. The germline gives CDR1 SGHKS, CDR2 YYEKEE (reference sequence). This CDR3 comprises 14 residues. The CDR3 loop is CASSPGTGRSPLHF. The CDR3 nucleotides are TGTGCCAGCAGCCCCGGGACAGGCCGCTCACCCCTCCACTTT.

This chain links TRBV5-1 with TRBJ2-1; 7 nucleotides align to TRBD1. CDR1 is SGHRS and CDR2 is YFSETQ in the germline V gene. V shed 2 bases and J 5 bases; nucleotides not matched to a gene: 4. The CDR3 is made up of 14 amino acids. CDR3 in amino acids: CASSLRQGNNEQFF. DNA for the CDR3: TGCGCCAGCAGCTTACGACAGGGCAACAATGAGCAGTTCTTC.

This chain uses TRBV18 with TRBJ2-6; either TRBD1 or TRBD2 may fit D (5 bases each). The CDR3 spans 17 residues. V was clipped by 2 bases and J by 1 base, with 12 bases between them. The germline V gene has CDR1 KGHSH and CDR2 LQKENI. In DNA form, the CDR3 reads TGTGCCAGCTCACCAGTTTCAGGGAGTTCTGGGGCCAACGTCCTGACTTTC. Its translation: CASSPVSGSSGANVLTF.

The CDR3 sequence: CASTEGHVQETQYF. CDR3 sequence (DNA): TGTGCCAGCACAGAGGGACATGTACAAGAGACCCAGTACTTC. The V gene is TRBV11-3, the J gene TRBJ2-5, with D possibly being TRBD1 (6 bases). This CDR3 is 14 amino acids long. Germline values: CDR1 SGHNT, CDR2 YENEEA. V gave up 7 bases and J gave up 2 bases, with 14 bases separating them.

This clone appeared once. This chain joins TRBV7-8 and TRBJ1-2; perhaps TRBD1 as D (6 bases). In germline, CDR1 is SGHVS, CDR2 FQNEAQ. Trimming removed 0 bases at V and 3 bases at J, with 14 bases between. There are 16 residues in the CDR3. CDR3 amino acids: CASSLARDINDYGYTF. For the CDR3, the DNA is TGTGCCAGCAGCTTAGCGCGGGACATCAACGACTATGGCTACACCTTC.

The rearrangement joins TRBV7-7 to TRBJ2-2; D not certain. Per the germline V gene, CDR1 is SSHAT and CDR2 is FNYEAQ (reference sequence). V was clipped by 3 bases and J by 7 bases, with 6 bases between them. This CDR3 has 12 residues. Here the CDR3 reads CASSFSGGELFF. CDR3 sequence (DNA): TGTGCCAGCAGCTTTAGTGGCGGGGAGCTGTTTTTT.

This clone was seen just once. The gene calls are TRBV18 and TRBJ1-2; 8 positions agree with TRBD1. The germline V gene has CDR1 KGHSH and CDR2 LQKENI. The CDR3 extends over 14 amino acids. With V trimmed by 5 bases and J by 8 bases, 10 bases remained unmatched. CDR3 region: CASSSISTGVGYTF. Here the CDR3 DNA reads TGTGCCAGCTCATCGATCTCGACAGGGGTCGGCTACACCTTC.

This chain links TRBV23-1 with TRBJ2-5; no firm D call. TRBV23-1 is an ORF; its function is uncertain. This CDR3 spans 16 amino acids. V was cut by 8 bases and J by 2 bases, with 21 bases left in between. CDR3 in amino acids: CASLSGPSLLQETQYF. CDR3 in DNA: TGCGCCAGCCTTTCCGGGCCATCTCTCTTACAAGAGACCCAGTACTTC.